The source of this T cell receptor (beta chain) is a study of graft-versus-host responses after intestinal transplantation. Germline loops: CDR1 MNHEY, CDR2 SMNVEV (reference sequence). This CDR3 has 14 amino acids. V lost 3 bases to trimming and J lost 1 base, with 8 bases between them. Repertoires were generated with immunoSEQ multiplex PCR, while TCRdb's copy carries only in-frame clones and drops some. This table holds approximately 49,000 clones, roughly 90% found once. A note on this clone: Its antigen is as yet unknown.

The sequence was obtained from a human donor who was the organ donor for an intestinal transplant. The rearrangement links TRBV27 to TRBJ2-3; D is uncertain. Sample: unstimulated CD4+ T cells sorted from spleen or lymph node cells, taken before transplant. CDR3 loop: CASSFVLGTDTQYF. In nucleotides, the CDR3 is TGTGCCAGCAGTTTCGTGTTAGGCACAGATACGCAGTATTTT.